These T cell receptor beta chains were read from a single sample in a study of blood T cell repertoires in COVID-19. The data were produced by immunoSEQ multiplex PCR, yet TCRdb's version contains in-frame clones alone and is incomplete. The sample includes approximately 130,000 clones, more than 75% of them seen just once. The sample consisted of peripheral blood. Source of these receptors: a human donor in a cohort sampled during active COVID-19. CDR3s include the opening cysteine and the closing phenylalanine or tryptophan. D genes are given only for firm matches. Clone size is stated in some rows and not others, as once, few, many or a class when expanded.

J	D	size	V	CDR3	DNA
TRBJ1-5	-	-	TRBV28	CASRQGTYQPQHF	TGTGCCAGCAGACAGGGAACCTATCAGCCCCAGCATTTT
TRBJ2-5	TRBD1	-	TRBV6-6	CASTPGTGLQETQYF	TGTGCCAGCACCCCCGGGACAGGGCTACAAGAGACCCAGTACTTC
TRBJ2-7	TRBD2	once	TRBV7-2	CASSTTGTSGYEQYF	TGTGCCAGCAGCACCACCGGGACTAGCGGCTACGAGCAGTACTTC
TRBJ2-3	-	-	TRBV11-2	CASSLVFPGLTDTQYF	TGTGCCAGCAGCTTGGTCTTCCCGGGACTCACAGATACGCAGTATTTT
TRBJ1-1	TRBD1	-	TRBV6-5	CASSYGGQTLGAFF	TGTGCCAGCAGTTACGGGGGACAGACCTTAGGAGCTTTCTTT
TRBJ2-5	TRBD2	-	TRBV7-8	CASSFVGGETQYF	TGTGCCAGCAGCTTCGTGGGAGGGGAGACCCAGTACTTC
TRBJ2-7	-	-	TRBV7-9	CASSLGGAAEQYF	TGTGCCAGCAGCTTAGGCGGGGCGGCCGAGCAGTACTTC
TRBJ2-3	-	-	TRBV11-2	CASSPDSDTQYF	TGTGCCAGCAGCCCAGATTCAGATACGCAGTATTTT
TRBJ1-2	-	-	TRBV7-2	CASSLAAEVYGYTF	TGTGCCAGCAGCTTAGCGGCGGAGGTCTATGGCTACACCTTC
TRBJ2-1	TRBD2	few	TRBV18	CASSPNGLAGSTRNEQFF	TGTGCCAGCTCACCTAACGGACTAGCGGGAAGTACGCGAAATGAGCAGTTCTTC
TRBJ1-1	TRBD1	-	TRBV5-1	CASSWQTGSNTEAFF	TGCGCCAGCAGCTGGCAGACAGGGTCGAACACTGAAGCTTTCTTT
TRBJ2-7	TRBD2	-	TRBV3-1/TRBV3-2	CASSQALAGTSSYEQYF	TGTGCCAGCAGCCAAGCTCTAGCGGGGACTAGCTCCTACGAGCAGTACTTC
TRBJ2-5	TRBD1	-	TRBV11-2	CASSLVSRGLGETQYF	TGTGCCAGCAGCTTAGTGTCCAGGGGGCTTGGAGAGACCCAGTACTTC
TRBJ1-6	TRBD1	-	TRBV5-1	CASRQGGISPLHF	TGCGCCAGCCGACAGGGTGGAATTTCACCCCTCCACTTT